The sequence of this T cell receptor (beta chain) was determined in a study of blood T cell repertoires in COVID-19. Overall study context: Researchers got acute and convalescent COVID-19 samples from the United States, Italy and Spain. T cells, B-cell-depleted T cells, or PBMCs provided the cDNA or gDNA that served as material.

Under the authors' procedure: Amplified reference gene primers provided the basis for estimating nucleated cell counts. Assay used: immunoSEQ multiplex PCR; TCRdb lists only in-frame clones, some missing. From that table come the V and J calls and clone size; the DNA was used to work out D and trimming. The table shows under 350,000 clones, with approximately 85% occurring only once. This clone was counted a single time. This receptor was taken from a woman in her sixties or seventies with acute or convalescent COVID-19. Sequenced material: peripheral blood.

The CDR3 DNA sequence: TGTGCCAGTAGTCTGGGACAGGGCGAGGCCGGGGAGCTGTTTTTT. As protein: CASSLGQGEAGELFF. The rearrangement links TRBV19 to TRBJ2-2; 9 nucleotides align to TRBD1. The CDR3 spans 15 residues. Germline assignment: CDR1 LNHDA and CDR2 SQIVND (reference sequence). The trim removed 5 bases at V and 6 bases at J, leaving 7 bases unmatched.